The present T cell receptor (beta chain) was sequenced within a study of T cell responses to AZD1222 COVID-19 vaccine. Turning to the study itself: Pooled samples include second doses given at about 4 or 12 weeks. Study results and caveats: Repertoires were collected only later (after the peak T cell response had occurred).

In regard to this clone: Antigen unknown.

Germline V gene lookup returns CDR1 MDHEN and CDR2 SYDVKM. This CDR3 comprises 15 residues. V gave up 6 bases and J gave up 3 bases; unmatched junction bases: 8. Some clones are missing from TCRdb's copy, which holds only in-frame ones; the method was immunoSEQ multiplex PCR. The data show 110,000 to 150,000 clones, under 95% seen once. The chain joins TRBV28 to TRBJ1-5; TRBD1 agrees at 7 bases. This sequence originates from an adult in good health. The source was peripheral blood, collected on day 0 of AZD1222 vaccination. The CDR3, as DNA: TGTGCCAGCAGGCTAACAGGGGCCGACAATCAGCCCCAGCATTTT. This translates into CASRLTGADNQPQHF.